This is a list of T cell receptor beta chains from one sample in a study of response to subunit inactivated influenza vaccine. Each CDR3 protein gets one entry after TCRdb re-called the RT-PCR reads with MiXCR. The sample lists a few hundred thousand distinct CDR3 sequences, about 12% occurring once. The specimen comprised non-naive T cells sorted from PBMCs, sampled 14 to 15 days before vaccination. These receptors came from a man aged 45-65 years who received an inactivated influenza vaccine. CDR3s leave out the opening cysteine and the closing phenylalanine or tryptophan. Fields, in order: V gene, J gene, CDR3 protein.

v_call: TRBV6-1
j_call: TRBJ1-5
cdr3_aa: ASRLHSNQPQH

v_call: TRBV24-1
j_call: TRBJ2-1
cdr3_aa: ATSGPLTSGGESMSSYNEQF

v_call: TRBV18
j_call: TRBJ2-7
cdr3_aa: ASSPRSPGGSYEQY

v_call: TRBV12-3/TRBV12-4
j_call: TRBJ2-2
cdr3_aa: ATAWGPQNTGELF

v_call: TRBV27
j_call: TRBJ2-1
cdr3_aa: ASSIELAAYNEQF

v_call: TRBV18
j_call: TRBJ2-1
cdr3_aa: ASSPPGLAFDEQF

v_call: TRBV30
j_call: TRBJ2-6
cdr3_aa: ALGGVGANVLT

v_call: TRBV29-1
j_call: TRBJ2-5
cdr3_aa: SVDSGRAPAGTQY

v_call: TRBV7-6
j_call: TRBJ2-3
cdr3_aa: ASSLGRVEVNTQY

v_call: TRBV12-3/TRBV12-4
j_call: TRBJ2-7
cdr3_aa: ASSSQGWEQY

v_call: TRBV9
j_call: TRBJ2-6
cdr3_aa: ASSAHDSHSGANVLT

v_call: TRBV5-1
j_call: TRBJ2-7
cdr3_aa: ASSPSAAGDFYEQY

v_call: TRBV5-1
j_call: TRBJ2-7
cdr3_aa: ASSLADSEQY

v_call: TRBV20-1
j_call: TRBJ2-5
cdr3_aa: SAHSSGRGETQY

v_call: TRBV5-1
j_call: TRBJ2-3
cdr3_aa: ASSLDGLGPDTQY

v_call: TRBV12-3/TRBV12-4
j_call: TRBJ2-5
cdr3_aa: ASSLAETQY

v_call: TRBV27
j_call: TRBJ2-1
cdr3_aa: ASSLMSGSSNEQF